One and the same sample provided the 11 T cell receptor beta chains below, sequenced in a study of shared clonotypes between healthy human individuals. Assay used: immunoSEQ multiplex PCR; TCRdb lists only in-frame clones, some missing. The sample lists roughly 2.5 million clones; around 94% were seen once. The sequencing input was naive CD4+ T cells sorted from blood. As for subset: CD45RA+ positively selected. The receptors shown here come from a man between 18 and 35 years old in good health.

This rearrangement joins TRBV5-1 to TRBJ2-3; TRBD2 matches at 8 bases. CDR1 and CDR2 from the germline V gene are SGHRS and YFSETQ. This CDR3 spans 16 amino acids. The ends lost 3 bases at V and 0 bases at J; junction bases unmatched: 6. The CDR3 DNA reads as TGCGCCAGCAGCTCGACCGGGACTAGAAGCACAGATACGCAGTATTTT. Translation gives CASSSTGTRSTDTQYF. Full variable domain (rest looked up from reference TRBV5-1 and TRBJ2-3): KAGVTQTPRYLIKTRGQQVTLSCSPISGHRSVSWYQQTPGQGLQFLFEYFSETQRNKGNFPGRFSGRQFSNSRSEMNVSTLELGDSALYLCASSSTGTRSTDTQYFGPGTRLTVL.

V gene TRBV5-4 combines with J gene TRBJ1-2; TRBD1 is a possible D gene (5 bases). V lost 4 bases to trimming and J lost 7 bases, with 20 bases between them. Germline CDR1 SGHNT, CDR2 YYREEE (reference sequence). The CDR3 is made up of 15 amino acids. The CDR3 nucleotides are TGTGCCAGCAGCCGGGATCTACAGGTTCCCGCTGGCTACACCTTC. Its translation is CASSRDLQVPAGYTF.

The chain couples TRBV6-5 to TRBJ2-7; D unresolved. CDR1 and CDR2 (germline): MNHEY, SVGAGI. The length of the CDR3 is 15 residues. The ends were cut back, 2 bases at V and 6 bases at J, with 17 bases in the middle. The CDR3 loop reads CASSYASGRPSEQYF. Written as DNA, the CDR3 is TGTGCCAGCAGTTACGCCTCAGGACGCCCCTCCGAGCAGTACTTC.

The rearrangement uses TRBV7-8 and TRBJ2-3; no reliable D call. CDR1 is SGHVS and CDR2 is FQNEAQ in the germline V gene. The CDR3 extends over 15 amino acids. Deletions cut 0 bases from V and 3 bases from J, with 10 bases between. CDR3 bases: TGTGCCAGCAGCTTAGCGCCCCAACCTACAGATACGCAGTATTTT. Protein: CASSLAPQPTDTQYF.

In this sample, this clone turned up a few times. The chain recombines TRBV6-5 with TRBJ1-2, with D uncertain. With 6 bases removed from V and 4 bases from J, the gap between germline ends came to 9 bases. The CDR3 covers 12 residues. Germline-derived CDR1 and CDR2 are MNHEY and SVGAGI. CDR3 DNA sequence: TGTGCCAGCAGGCGCGACACCTATGGCTACACCTTC. Protein sequence: CASRRDTYGYTF.

The V and J genes are TRBV27 and TRBJ2-3; 9 nucleotides align to TRBD1. CDR1 and CDR2 from the germline V gene are MNHEY and SMNVEV (reference sequence). J was trimmed by 4 bases and V by 6 bases; bases with no gene match: 5. The CDR3 consists of 14 residues. The CDR3, as DNA: TGTGCCAGCAGGACGGGACAGGGTTCAGATACGCAGTATTTT. It encodes CASRTGQGSDTQYF.

The V gene is TRBV19, the J gene TRBJ2-4; the match to TRBD2 covers 12 bases. Germline values: CDR1 LNHDA, CDR2 SQIVND (reference sequence). CDR3 length: 17 amino acids. V lost 3 bases, J lost 3 bases, and 6 bases stayed unmatched. The CDR3 nucleotides read TGTGCCAGTAGTATTTTCCGGACTAGCGGGGTCAAAAACATTCAGTACTTC. Amino acid sequence: CASSIFRTSGVKNIQYF.

The V gene is TRBV19, the J gene TRBJ2-2, with a possible D match to TRBD1 (6 bases). CDR1 LNHDA and CDR2 SQIVND come from the germline V gene (reference sequence). The CDR3 has 14 amino acids. V shed 8 bases and J shed 0 bases, with 10 bases lying between them. The CDR3 bases are TGTGCCAGTGTAACAGGGACGAACACCGGGGAGCTGTTTTTT. It yields the protein CASVTGTNTGELFF. The entire variable domain, with the rest obtained from reference TRBV19 and TRBJ2-2, is as follows: DGGITQSPKYLFRKEGQNVTLSCEQNLNHDAMYWYRQDPGQGLRLIYYSQIVNDFQKGDIAEGYSVSREKKESFPLTVTSAQKNPTAFYLCASVTGTNTGELFFGEGSRLTVL.

Turning to this clone: Other DNA sequences within the sample encode an identical CDR3. The rearrangement uses TRBV7-9 and TRBJ2-7; D possibly corresponds to TRBD2 (5 bases). The CDR3 is 12 residues long. Germline V gene lookup returns CDR1 SEHNR and CDR2 FQNEAQ (reference sequence). V was cut by 3 bases and J by 3 bases, with 6 bases left in between. CDR3 sequence: CASSFGSYEQYF. CDR3 nucleotides: TGTGCCAGCAGCTTTGGGAGCTACGAGCAGTACTTC.

The V call is TRBV2, the J call TRBJ2-3; 7 bases are a match to TRBD2. Germline V gene data show CDR1 as SNHLY and CDR2 as FYNNEI. J lost 1 base, V lost 5 bases, and 6 bases had no gene match. The CDR3 sequence is 15 residues long. The CDR3 is CASSSGGTGTDTQYF. The CDR3 nucleotides are TGTGCCAGCAGTTCGGGGGGAACTGGCACAGATACGCAGTATTTT.

This clone was picked up one time. The chain is built from TRBV7-2 and TRBJ1-4; D is undetermined. CDR1 SGHTA and CDR2 FQGNSA come from the germline V gene. Trimming cost V 1 base and J 7 bases, with 10 bases left between them. The length of the CDR3 is 14 residues. The CDR3 DNA reads TGTGCCAGCAGCTTAGGGATACCTGGTGAAAAACTGTTTTTT. Protein sequence: CASSLGIPGEKLFF.